This T cell receptor beta chain was documented in a study of Tregs in tolerant kidney transplant recipients. As for this clone: No antigen is known for it.

Unstimulated Tregs (CD4+CD25+CD127-) and CD4+CD25- non-Tregs were sorted from PBMCs. With 5 bases removed from V and 9 bases from J, the gap between germline ends came to 11 bases. The CDR3 runs 12 residues. Per the germline V gene, CDR1 is LNHDA and CDR2 is SQIVND (reference sequence). Overall study results and limits: Few patients were studied, so findings need validation in larger groups. No direct test of biological reproducibility was done here. Tregs expanded with activated donor B cells seemed most donor-specific.

Assay used: immunoSEQ multiplex PCR; TCRdb lists only in-frame clones, some missing. The top ten hold approximately 4.8% of the sample, which has some 68,000 clones, about 83% seen once. The source is a human donor in good health. Input material: CD4+ T cells from blood. This chain connects TRBV19 to TRBJ2-1; D ambiguous. Written as DNA, the CDR3 is TGTGCCAGTAGTCCTCTCTTGGGTGAGCAGTTCTTC. Amino acid sequence: CASSPLLGEQFF.